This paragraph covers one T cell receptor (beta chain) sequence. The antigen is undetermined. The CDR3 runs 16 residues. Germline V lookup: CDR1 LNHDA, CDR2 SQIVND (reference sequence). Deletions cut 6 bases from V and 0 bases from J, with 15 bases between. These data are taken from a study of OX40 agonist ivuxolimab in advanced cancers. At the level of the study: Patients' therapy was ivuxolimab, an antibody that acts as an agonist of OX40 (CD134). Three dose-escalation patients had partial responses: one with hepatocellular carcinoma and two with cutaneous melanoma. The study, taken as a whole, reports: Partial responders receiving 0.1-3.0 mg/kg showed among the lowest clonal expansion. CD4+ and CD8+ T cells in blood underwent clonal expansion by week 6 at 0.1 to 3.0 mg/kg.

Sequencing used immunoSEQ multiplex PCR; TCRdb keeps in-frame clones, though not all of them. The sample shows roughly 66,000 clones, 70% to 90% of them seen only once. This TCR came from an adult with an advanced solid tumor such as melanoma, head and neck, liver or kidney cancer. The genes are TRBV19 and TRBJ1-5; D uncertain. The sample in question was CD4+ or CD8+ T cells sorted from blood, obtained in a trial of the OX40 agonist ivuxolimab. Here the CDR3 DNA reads TGTGCCAGTAGGGGGTTTGAAGGTTATAGCAATCAGCCCCAGCATTTT. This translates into CASRGFEGYSNQPQHF.